Here is one TCR beta chain with its context. These data come from a study of blood T cell repertoires in COVID-19. In the source study's methods: Quantification of nucleated cells was approximated via reference gene primer amplification. Produced via immunoSEQ multiplex PCR; TCRdb's table is partial and in-frame only. V and J calls plus clone size are reproduced from that table; the DNA served to infer D and trimming. The table includes fewer than 300,000 clones, 90% detected once. Germline CDR1 and CDR2: SGHTA and FQGNSA. The CDR3 has 16 amino acids. Losses at the gene ends were 2 bases for V and 3 bases for J; bases not matched to a gene: 6. Enrolled through a virtual design, the participants were between roughly 18 and 95 years of age and came from 24 US areas. The study assigned cohorts using participant-reported clinical history. Two consecutive negative NP/OP PCR tests, clearance, or resolved symptoms defined Cohort 3 recovery.

The sample taken for sequencing was PBMCs or T cells enriched from blood (not recorded which). This TCR came from a woman in her 30s who had recovered from COVID-19. The J gene is TRBJ2-7, the V gene TRBV7-2; TRBD1 matches at 11 bases. CDR3 sequence (DNA): TGTGCCAGCAGCTTACGACTCGGGACAGGGGGCTACGAGCAGTACTTC. It encodes CASSLRLGTGGYEQYF.